This TCR beta chain was found in a study of T cells in Graves' hyperthyroidism and ophthalmopathy. Amplified TCR beta CDR3 regions came from RNA transcripts. During a first-round RT-PCR of the TCR CDR3, the HTBI primer set was used. MiXCR was run by TCRdb on the multiplex PCR reads, yielding one entry per CDR3 protein. The sample has roughly 570,000 distinct CDR3 sequences; just over 45% are singletons. Comment on this clonotype: With a much larger clone just one base away, this may be a read error.

What was sequenced was peripheral blood or thyroid tissue (not recorded which). This TCR was sampled from a woman aged 18-29 years with Graves' hyperthyroidism.

Here the CDR3 reads CASSPNYQLNEKLFF. CDR3 sequence (DNA): TGCGCCAGCAGCCCGAATTACCAGCTAAATGAAAAACTGTTTTTT. The genes are TRBV4-3 and TRBJ1-4; unclear D gene. The CDR3 is 15 amino acids. Between the trimmed V and J ends, which lost 4 bases and 5 bases, there was a span of 14 bases. CDR1 and CDR2 (germline): LGHNA, YSLEER.